The rows below give T cell receptor beta chains drawn from one sample of a study of blood T cell repertoires in COVID-19. Here immunoSEQ multiplex PCR was the method, and the copy in TCRdb shows in-frame clones only, minus some. The sample holds 150,000 to 200,000 clones; about 91% are singletons and the top ten take about 0.77%. Material for sequencing was PBMCs or T cells enriched from blood (not recorded which). All receptors come from a woman in her late teens or twenties who had recovered from COVID-19. CDR3s include the opening cysteine and the closing phenylalanine or tryptophan. D genes are given only for firm matches. Only part of the rows carry a size: once, few, many, or a class if the clone is expanded.

size,V,J,D,DNA,CDR3
-,TRBV15,TRBJ1-1,TRBD1,TGTGCCACCAGCAGCGGACAGGGAGACCCTTCGTACACTGAAGCTTTCTTT,CATSSGQGDPSYTEAFF
-,TRBV21-1,TRBJ1-2,-,TGTGCCATCAATGGGGCGGATCATAACTATGGCTACACCTTC,CAINGADHNYGYTF
-,TRBV6-5,TRBJ1-2,TRBD1,TGTGCCAGCAGCCCCGACGAGGGGGCCCGTGGCTACACCTTC,CASSPDEGARGYTF
-,TRBV30,TRBJ2-1,TRBD2,TGTGCCTGGTCGGGACTAGCGGGAGTGGATGAGCAGTTCTTC,CAWSGLAGVDEQFF
-,TRBV12-3/TRBV12-4,TRBJ1-2,TRBD1,TGTGCCAGCAGCCTTGACAGGGGCTATGGCTACACCTTC,CASSLDRGYGYTF
-,TRBV27,TRBJ2-1,-,TGTGCCGCAGGGCTAGCGAGTTACAATGAGCAGTTCTTC,CAAGLASYNEQFF
-,TRBV5-4,TRBJ2-5,-,TGTGCCAGCAGCTTGGGCGGGTCGCACAGGGTAGAGACCCAGTACTTC,CASSLGGSHRVETQYF
once,TRBV28,TRBJ1-6,TRBD1,TGTGCCAGCAGTCCAGGGACAGGGGAGTCACCCCTCCACTTT,CASSPGTGESPLHF
-,TRBV6-5,TRBJ2-1,-,TGTGCCAGCAGAAGACTTGAATCCTACAATGAGCAGTTCTTC,CASRRLESYNEQFF
-,TRBV3-1/TRBV3-2,TRBJ2-3,-,TGTGCCAGCGGTGGCGGAACAGATACGCAGTATTTT,CASGGGTDTQYF
-,TRBV10-3,TRBJ2-7,TRBD1,TGTGCCACCAGAGAAACGACAGGGATGCTCCACGAGCAGTACTTC,CATRETTGMLHEQYF
once,TRBV11-2,TRBJ2-7,TRBD2,TGTGCCAGCAGCTTAACCGGAGCGGGATTCACCTACGAGCAGTACTTC,CASSLTGAGFTYEQYF
once,TRBV28,TRBJ2-7,-,TGTGCCAGCAGTTTTGGAGTCGAGCAGTACTTC,CASSFGVEQYF
-,TRBV3-1/TRBV3-2,TRBJ2-1,-,TGTGCCAGCAGCCAAGATCGCCCTAGAAGTAGGCCCTACTTGAACAATGAGCAGTTCTTC,CASSQDRPRSRPYLNNEQFF
once,TRBV28,TRBJ2-3,-,TGTGCCAGCAGTTTCGCGAGCGCGGGGTTTGAGACAGATACGCAGTATTTT,CASSFASAGFETDTQYF
-,TRBV20-1,TRBJ2-5,-,TGCAGTGCAGCGGACCAAGAGACCCAGTACTTC,CSAADQETQYF
once,TRBV28,TRBJ2-1,TRBD2,TGTGCCAGCAGACCTGGGACTAGCGGGGACAATGAGCAGTTCTTC,CASRPGTSGDNEQFF
-,TRBV21-1,TRBJ1-4,-,TGTGCCGTAGGCCCAGGGCTGGAACTGTTTTTT,CAVGPGLELFF
-,TRBV5-4,TRBJ2-7,TRBD2,TGTGCCAGCAGCTTGGATTCGGGTAGCGGGATCTACGAGCAGTACTTC,CASSLDSGSGIYEQYF
-,TRBV6-2/TRBV6-3,TRBJ2-7,TRBD2,TGTGCCAGCAGTCGGGGGACTAGCGGGAGTAGGTCCTCCTACGAGCAGTACTTC,CASSRGTSGSRSSYEQYF
-,TRBV29-1,TRBJ2-2,-,TGCAGCGTTGAACGGGTGGCGGGGATAAACACCGGGGAGCTGTTTTTT,CSVERVAGINTGELFF
-,TRBV19,TRBJ1-1,TRBD1,TGTGCCAGTAGTATAGGGACAGGGGGCCCTATGAACACTGAAGCTTTCTTT,CASSIGTGGPMNTEAFF
-,TRBV7-2,TRBJ2-3,TRBD2,TGTGCCAGCAGCCCGGGAGGGCTAGCGGCCACAGATACGCAGTATTTT,CASSPGGLAATDTQYF
-,TRBV19,TRBJ1-1,TRBD1,TGTGCCAGTAGTATATCGGGCGGGACAGAGAAAGCTTTCTTT,CASSISGGTEKAFF
-,TRBV10-3,TRBJ2-3,-,TGTGCCATCAGTGAGTCTCAGGCGACGCCAGATACGCAGTATTTT,CAISESQATPDTQYF
-,TRBV4-1,TRBJ1-4,-,TGCGCCAGCAGCGGCAGGGCAACTAATGAAAAACTGTTTTTT,CASSGRATNEKLFF
once,TRBV7-2,TRBJ1-5,-,TGTGCCAGCAGCAGTAGCGGCGGGAGTAGCAATCAGCCCCAGCATTTT,CASSSSGGSSNQPQHF